The 31 T cell receptor beta chains given below trace back to one sample, sequenced in a study of OX40 agonist ivuxolimab in advanced cancers. Method: immunoSEQ multiplex PCR; TCRdb's copy keeps in-frame clones and lacks some. The data contain approximately 67,000 clones, around 83% of them singletons. The source material was CD4+ or CD8+ T cells sorted from blood, sampled in a trial of the OX40 agonist ivuxolimab. The receptors were sampled from an adult with an advanced solid tumor such as melanoma, head and neck, liver or kidney cancer.

This clone is termed medium-sized. The chain uses TRBV10-1 and TRBJ2-7; D unresolved. V lost 0 bases to trimming and J lost 5 bases, with 14 bases between them. CDR1 WNHNN and CDR2 SYGVQD come from the germline V gene (reference sequence). The CDR3 has 15 amino acids. The CDR3 protein is CASSESIWGSDEQYF. The CDR3 DNA follows: TGCGCCAGCAGTGAGTCGATTTGGGGTTCGGACGAGCAGTACTTC.

In this sample, this clone turned up a few times. The chain links TRBV19 to TRBJ2-7; 7 nucleotides line up with TRBD2. J was trimmed by 1 base and V by 5 bases; bases with no gene match: 5. This CDR3 comprises 14 residues. Germline assignment: CDR1 LNHDA and CDR2 SQIVND (reference sequence). The CDR3 region is CASSPSGRSYEQYF. In nucleotides, the CDR3 is TGTGCCAGTAGTCCTAGCGGCAGATCCTACGAGCAGTACTTC.

This sequence joins TRBV6-6 and TRBJ2-5; tentative D call: TRBD2 (6 bases). Germline V lookup: CDR1 MNHNY, CDR2 SVGAGI (reference sequence). The CDR3 runs 14 residues. Between the trimmed V and J ends, which lost 5 bases and 6 bases, there was a span of 16 bases. The CDR3 spells CASSPTGSQQTQYF. CDR3 DNA: TGTGCCAGCAGTCCAACCGGGAGTCAACAGACCCAGTACTTC.

The sample holds one count of this clone. The chain joins TRBV11-2 to TRBJ2-2, with D uncertain. Trimming removed 2 bases at V and 5 bases at J, with 3 bases between. Per germline, CDR1 SGHAT and CDR2 FQNNGV. The CDR3 is 12 residues long. The CDR3 nucleotides read TGTGCCAGCAGCTTAAATACCGGGGAGCTGTTTTTT. Protein product: CASSLNTGELFF.

The rearrangement uses TRBV5-4 and TRBJ1-1, with D hard to call. Per the germline V gene, CDR1 is SGHNT and CDR2 is YYREEE (reference sequence). The germline V and J ends were trimmed by 2 bases and 4 bases, with 15 bases remaining between them. This CDR3 region has 15 residues. CDR3: CASSFGGRVPTEAFF. CDR3 in DNA: TGTGCCAGCAGCTTTGGAGGTAGGGTCCCCACTGAAGCTTTCTTT.

The rearrangement uses TRBV18 and TRBJ2-7; 7 bases map to TRBD2. The CDR3 is 17 amino acids. V gave up 6 bases and J gave up 3 bases; unmatched junction bases: 17. In germline, CDR1 is KGHSH, CDR2 LQKENI. CDR3 DNA sequence: TGTGCCAGCTCCCCTCCTAGTAGGGCTAGCGGCCACTACGAGCAGTACTTC. Amino acid sequence: CASSPPSRASGHYEQYF.

This sequence joins TRBV5-4 and TRBJ2-1; 13 bases are shared with TRBD2. After removal of 4 bases from V and 9 bases from J, the junction contained 10 bases not matched to a gene. Germline CDR1 is SGHNT and CDR2 is YYREEE (reference sequence). The CDR3 is made up of 16 amino acids. CDR3 protein: CASSPPGLAGISEQFF. DNA for the CDR3: TGTGCCAGCAGCCCTCCGGGACTAGCGGGAATTAGTGAGCAGTTCTTC.

The V and J genes are TRBV18 and TRBJ1-5; perhaps TRBD1 as D (6 bases). Germline CDR1 is KGHSH and CDR2 is LQKENI. Trimming cost V 4 bases and J 6 bases, with 16 bases left between them. The length of the CDR3 is 15 residues. Here the CDR3 reads CASSQQGSGSQPQHF. CDR3 nucleotides: TGTGCCAGCTCACAACAGGGATCGGGTAGTCAGCCCCAGCATTTT.

The chain links TRBV14 to TRBJ2-1; 7 bases align to TRBD2. This CDR3 contains 14 residues. CDR1 and CDR2 from the germline V gene are SGHDN and FVKESK. V shed 7 bases and J 7 bases; nucleotides not matched to a gene: 10. The CDR3 loop is CASNSGTGRNEQFF. CDR3 coding DNA: TGTGCCAGCAACAGCGGGACCGGGAGGAATGAGCAGTTCTTC.

About this clone itself: Germline is not matched at one junction end, which may reflect a read error. The rearrangement uses TRBV19 and TRBJ1-5; D ambiguous. Germline loops: CDR1 LNHDA, CDR2 SQIVND (reference sequence). This CDR3 is built from 14 residues. The CDR3 protein is CATHGRGLDQPQHF. The CDR3 DNA follows: TGTGCCACTCATGGGCGGGGTTTGGATCAGCCCCAACATTTT.

J is TRBJ1-3 and V is TRBV5-4; 9 positions agree with TRBD1. The CDR3 totals 16 residues. Germline trimming cut 0 bases from V and 1 base from J; bases unmatched to any gene: 2. From germline, CDR1 is SGHNT and CDR2 YYREEE (reference sequence). The CDR3 DNA sequence: TGTGCCAGCAGCTTGGGACAGGGGGTTTCTGGAAACACCATATATTTT. This translates into CASSLGQGVSGNTIYF.

By share, this clone ranks as medium-sized. CDR3 sequence: CASNQFTDTQYF. As DNA, the CDR3 is TGTGCCAGCAACCAATTCACAGATACGCAGTATTTT. The chain uses TRBV13 and TRBJ2-3; D not resolved. CDR3 length: 12 amino acids. The V end was cut by 7 bases, the J end by 2 bases, with 7 bases between. Germline loops: CDR1 PRHDT, CDR2 FYEKMQ (reference sequence). Based on the CDR3 plus reference TRBV13 and TRBJ2-3, the full variable domain is AAGVIQSPRHLIKEKRETATLKCYPIPRHDTVYWYQQGPGQDPQFLISFYEKMQSDKGSIPDRFSAQQFSDYHSELNMSSLELGDSALYFCASNQFTDTQYFGPGTRLTVL.

V and J are TRBV11-3 and TRBJ1-2; D remains unclear. V lost 0 bases and J lost 7, with 15 bases in between. The CDR3 totals 15 residues. CDR1 and CDR2 (germline): SGHNT, YENEEA. The CDR3 DNA reads as TGTGCCAGCAGCTTAGATATTCCCCGCGAGGCTGGCTACACCTTC. Encoded protein: CASSLDIPREAGYTF.

The chain recombines TRBV7-2 with TRBJ1-1, with unresolved D. The germline gives CDR1 SGHTA, CDR2 FQGNSA. The CDR3 runs to 14 residues. Trimming cost V 2 bases and J 8 bases, with 15 bases left between them. CDR3 residues: CASSLRAGDSEAFF. For the CDR3, the DNA is TGTGCCAGCAGCTTAAGGGCCGGGGATTCAGAAGCTTTCTTT.

The rearrangement links TRBV18 to TRBJ2-5; the D gene is possibly TRBD2 (6 bases). The CDR3 totals 15 residues. The germline V gene has CDR1 KGHSH and CDR2 LQKENI. V gave up 6 bases and J gave up 4 bases, with 18 bases separating them. This CDR3 is CASSRNLAGRETQYF. CDR3 in DNA: TGTGCCAGCTCGCGGAACTTGGCGGGAAGAGAGACCCAGTACTTC. The variable domain in full, with the rest retrieved from reference TRBV18 and TRBJ2-5, is NAGVMQNPRHLVRRRGQEARLRCSPMKGHSHVYWYRQLPEEGLKFMVYLQKENIIDESGMPKERFSAEFPKEGPSILRIQQVVRGDSAAYFCASSRNLAGRETQYFGPGTRLLVL.

CDR3 DNA: TGCAGCGTTGGGGGCCGACAGGGGAACACTGAAGCTTTCTTT. Translating it yields CSVGGRQGNTEAFF. V usage is TRBV29-1 and J usage is TRBJ1-1; 7 bases line up with TRBD1. V lost 4 bases and J lost 1; bases outside the gene matches: 6. Germline CDR1 and CDR2: SQVTM and ANQGSEA. This CDR3 has 14 amino acids.

The chain employs TRBV2 and TRBJ2-7; the D is unclear. The V end was cut by 5 bases, the J end by 2 bases, with 7 bases between. The length of the CDR3 is 12 residues. CDR1 is SNHLY and CDR2 is FYNNEI in the germline V gene. CDR3 sequence: CASSTQTYEQYF. The DNA of the CDR3 is TGTGCCAGCAGTACGCAAACCTACGAGCAGTACTTC.

In this sample, this clone turned up once. The DNA for the CDR3 is TGTGCCAGCAGCTTAGAGACGGGTCTTAATCAGCCCCAGCATTTT. This sequence encodes CASSLETGLNQPQHF. The V call is TRBV7-6, the J call TRBJ1-5; D gene ambiguous. Trimming cost V 1 base and J 4 bases, with 11 bases left between them. This CDR3 spans 15 amino acids. The V gene's germline CDR1 is SGHVS and CDR2 FNYEAQ.

This rearrangement joins TRBV6-5 to TRBJ2-2, with D hard to call. Germline CDR1 MNHEY, CDR2 SVGAGI. This CDR3 spans 15 amino acids. Trimming took off 0 bases at V and 5 bases at J, with 10 bases between the two ends. CDR3 loop: CASSYSQVPTGELFF. Here the CDR3 DNA reads TGTGCCAGCAGTTACTCTCAGGTTCCGACCGGGGAGCTGTTTTTT.

This clone was found once. The chain uses TRBV6-5 and TRBJ2-1; 7 nucleotides align to TRBD2. Germline V gives CDR1 MNHEY, CDR2 SVGAGI. With 5 bases clipped from V and 12 bases from J, the junction kept 16 bases outside the gene matches. The CDR3 loop spans 15 amino acids. CDR3 sequence (DNA): TGTGCCAGCAGTCGCCCCGGACTAGTGAATCGGGCGCAGTTCTTC. Protein product: CASSRPGLVNRAQFF.

The chain carries TRBV6-6 and TRBJ2-7, with TRBD2 matching over 7 bases. Per the germline V gene, CDR1 is MNHNY and CDR2 is SVGAGI (reference sequence). The CDR3 covers 12 residues. Germline trimming cut 10 bases from V and 3 bases from J; bases unmatched to any gene: 6. CDR3 loop: CATSREGYEQYF. In DNA form, the CDR3 reads TGTGCCACATCGAGGGAGGGCTACGAGCAGTACTTC.

This chain uses TRBV6-5 with TRBJ1-1, with D tentatively TRBD1 (6 bases). Germline V gene sequence: CDR1 MNHEY, CDR2 SVGAGI. Trimming pared 6 bases from V and 6 bases from J, leaving 17 bases between. CDR3 length: 14 amino acids. CDR3 coding DNA: TGTGCCAGCAGGCTAGTGGCAGGGGTACCTGAAGCTTTCTTT. It codes for CASRLVAGVPEAFF.

This clone was counted once. The chain has TRBV15 and TRBJ1-4; D is undetermined. This CDR3 has 15 amino acids. Per the germline V gene, CDR1 is LNHNV and CDR2 is YYDKDF (reference sequence). Trimming took 0 bases from V and 2 from J, leaving 7 bases between them. The CDR3 region has the DNA TGTGCCACCAGCAGAGACTTGGGGACTAATGAAAAACTGTTTTTT. This translates into CATSRDLGTNEKLFF. Drawing the rest from reference TRBV15 and TRBJ1-4, the complete variable domain is DAMVIQNPRYQVTQFGKPVTLSCSQTLNHNVMYWYQQKSSQAPKLLFHYYDKDFNNEADTPDNFQSRRPNTSFCFLDIRSPGLGDTAMYLCATSRDLGTNEKLFFGSGTQLSVL.

This clone showed up just a few times. The genes are TRBV19 and TRBJ1-2, with a weak D call TRBD1 (5 bases). The length of the CDR3 is 14 residues. Germline CDR1 LNHDA, CDR2 SQIVND (reference sequence). Deletions cut 4 bases from V and 8 bases from J, with 17 bases between. DNA for the CDR3: TGTGCCAGTAGTAACCTCGTTTCGGGGGTGGGCTACACCTTC. Protein product: CASSNLVSGVGYTF.

A remark on this clone: Within the sample, other DNA sequences also encode this same CDR3. CDR3 in amino acids: CASSYSLPNTGELFF. The CDR3 DNA reads as TGTGCCAGCAGTTACAGTCTTCCGAACACCGGGGAGCTGTTTTTT. The V call is TRBV6-5, the J call TRBJ2-2; D gene uncertain. Between the trimmed V and J ends, which lost 2 bases and 0 bases, there was a span of 7 bases. The CDR3 spans 15 residues. CDR1 and CDR2 (germline): MNHEY, SVGAGI.

This chain links TRBV6-6 with TRBJ1-1, with 7 bases identical to TRBD1. Germline assignment: CDR1 MNHNY and CDR2 SVGAGI (reference sequence). V lost 6 bases and J lost 5; bases outside the gene matches: 9. The CDR3 extends over 14 amino acids. CDR3 coding DNA: TGTGCCAGCAGCGTACAGGGGATGATGACTGAAGCTTTCTTT. Translated: CASSVQGMMTEAFF.

About this clone itself: At one end the junction does not follow the germline gene, possibly because of a read error. V and J are TRBV27 and TRBJ2-7, with a tentative D call TRBD1 (5 bases). The CDR3 totals 12 residues. The germline CDR1 and CDR2 sequences are MNHEY and SMNVEV (reference sequence). The CDR3 region is CATEGERDRRGF. The CDR3 DNA sequence: TGTGCCACCGAAGGGGAAAGGGATAGACGAGGCTTC.

The chain employs TRBV10-1 and TRBJ1-2; possible D gene TRBD1, 5 bases. Germline CDR1 and CDR2: WNHNN and SYGVQD (reference sequence). Trimming removed 8 bases at V and 2 bases at J, with 15 bases between. This CDR3 is built from 14 residues. CDR3 in DNA: TGCGCCAGCTCTTTTGACAGTTTCAACTATGGCTACACCTTC. Translating it yields CASSFDSFNYGYTF.

V usage is TRBV28 and J usage is TRBJ2-5; TRBD1 aligns across 7 bases. CDR1 and CDR2 (germline): MDHEN, SYDVKM. V shed 5 bases, J shed 4 bases, and the junction held 4 bases outside the gene matches. The CDR3 spans 13 residues. As DNA, the CDR3 is TGTGCCAGCAGTAACTCAGGGGGAGAGACCCAGTACTTC. Amino acids: CASSNSGGETQYF.

This clone was observed a few times. The V and J genes are TRBV7-2 and TRBJ2-7; weak D call: TRBD2 (5 bases). V was shortened by 5 bases and J by 9 bases, with 11 bases between the two germline ends. CDR1 SGHTA and CDR2 FQGNSA come from the germline V gene. The CDR3 runs to 11 residues. For the CDR3, the DNA is TGTGCCAGCAGCCTGAGGGATGGGCAGTACTTC. Its protein product is CASSLRDGQYF.

V and J are TRBV2 and TRBJ1-4; a possible D gene is TRBD1 (5 bases). Germline V gene lookup returns CDR1 SNHLY and CDR2 FYNNEI. Trimming left V 3 bases short and J 0 bases short, with 11 bases between. The CDR3 length is 16 residues. The CDR3 nucleotides are TGTGCCAGCAGTGATTTGCAGGGAGCAACTAATGAAAAACTGTTTTTT. Encoded protein: CASSDLQGATNEKLFF.